The 16 T cell receptor beta chains reported below all come from one sample, sequenced in a study of T cells in Graves' hyperthyroidism and ophthalmopathy. Amplification targeted TCR beta CDR3 regions from RNA transcripts. An initial round of RT-PCR targeting the TCR CDR3 relied on the HTBI primer set. Via MiXCR, TCRdb re-called the multiplex PCR reads, giving one row per CDR3 protein. The repertoire consists of some 690,000 distinct CDR3 sequences, with 15% to 20% occurring once and the leading ten covering roughly a sixth. The material sequenced was blood. The receptor set was obtained from a man in his fifties or sixties with Graves' hyperthyroidism.

This clonotype was seen only a few times. The chain employs TRBV19 and TRBJ2-5; TRBD1 agrees at 7 bases. J lost 0 bases, V lost 9 bases, and 10 bases had no gene match. Germline CDR1 reads LNHDA; CDR2 reads SQIVND (reference sequence). CDR3 length: 15 residues. As DNA, the CDR3 is TGTGCCAGCGACCCCGGGACAGTTAACCAAGAGACCCAGTACTTC. Protein sequence: CASDPGTVNQETQYF.

This chain connects TRBV28 to TRBJ2-7; D might be TRBD1 (5 bases). The CDR3 runs to 13 residues. V lost 7 bases and J 3 bases, leaving 13 bases between the germline ends. CDR1 is MDHEN, CDR2 SYDVKM, per germline. Here the CDR3 reads CASKAGQSYEQYF. CDR3 DNA sequence: TGTGCCAGCAAAGCAGGGCAGAGCTACGAGCAGTACTTC.

This clonotype was seen a handful of times. The rearrangement links TRBV6-2 or TRBV6-3 to TRBJ2-1; tentative D call: TRBD1 (6 bases). V was clipped by 5 bases and J by 9 bases, with 23 bases between them. This CDR3 has 16 residues. The germline gives CDR1 MNHEY, CDR2 SVGEGT. This CDR3 is CASSPLLIHRVGEQFF. The CDR3, as DNA: TGTGCCAGCAGTCCCTTACTTATTCACAGGGTAGGTGAGCAGTTCTTC.

In this sample, this clonotype turned up many times. This chain links TRBV12-3 or TRBV12-4 with TRBJ2-7, with D tentatively TRBD2 (6 bases). CDR3 length: 17 residues. V lost 0 bases, J lost 0 bases, and 15 bases lay in between. The CDR3 coding sequence is TGTGCCAGCAGTTTAGCGCGGGAACTTTCCGTCTCCTACGAGCAGTACTTC. Protein sequence: CASSLARELSVSYEQYF.

The chain links TRBV20-1 to TRBJ1-1, with 10 bases identical to TRBD1. The junction had 11 bases not matched to a gene; V was cut back by 2 bases and J by 5 bases. Germline V CDR1 and CDR2: DFQATT, SNEGSKA (reference sequence). The CDR3 covers 16 residues. CDR3 sequence (DNA): TGCAGTGCTAGATCCTACGGGGGACAGGGGAGGACTGAAGCTTTCTTT. Translated, it gives CSARSYGGQGRTEAFF.

Ten or more counts support this clonotype. The V gene is TRBV18, the J gene TRBJ2-1, with D hard to call. CDR1 is KGHSH, CDR2 LQKENI, per germline. The CDR3 sequence is 12 residues long. V dropped 5 bases and J dropped 9 bases, with 11 bases sitting between them. CDR3 nucleotide sequence: TGTGCCAGCTCAAGAGGAATGGGTGAGCAGTTCTTC. Protein: CASSRGMGEQFF.

This clonotype was seen repeatedly, ten times or more. The chain recombines TRBV28 with TRBJ2-3; D gene uncertain. Germline V gene sequence: CDR1 MDHEN, CDR2 SYDVKM. V was cut by 7 bases and J by 0 bases, with 14 bases left in between. The CDR3 runs 15 residues. In DNA form, the CDR3 reads TGTGCCAGCACTCGACCGGTGGATAGCACAGATACGCAGTATTTT. Protein: CASTRPVDSTDTQYF.

The table lists this clonotype with many counts. The chain uses TRBV2 and TRBJ2-7; D gene uncertain. V lost 8 bases to trimming and J lost 3 bases, with 8 bases between them. Germline assignment: CDR1 SNHLY and CDR2 FYNNEI. The CDR3 loop spans 11 amino acids. The CDR3 DNA reads as TGTGCCAGCGTCTACCACTACGAGCAGTACTTC. It codes for CASVYHYEQYF.

This clonotype showed up many times. The genes are TRBV5-1 and TRBJ2-2; D possibly matches TRBD1 or TRBD2 (5 bases each). Trimming took 6 bases from V and 4 from J, leaving 10 bases between them. Germline-derived CDR1 and CDR2 are SGHRS and YFSETQ. The CDR3 extends over 13 amino acids. This CDR3 is CASTRDGTGELFF. For the CDR3, the DNA is TGCGCCAGCACCCGGGACGGCACCGGGGAGCTGTTTTTT.

This sequence joins TRBV2 and TRBJ2-1; 10 bases map to TRBD1. The germline V gene has CDR1 SNHLY and CDR2 FYNNEI. The CDR3 length is 15 residues. V trimming: 8 bases; J trimming: 4 bases; junction bases outside the gene matches: 8. CDR3 sequence reads: CASPVGTGAYNEQFF. Written as DNA, the CDR3 is TGTGCCAGCCCGGTAGGGACAGGGGCTTACAATGAGCAGTTCTTC.

This clonotype was counted at least ten times. The CDR3 DNA is TGTGCCAGCAGTGTCTTCCGGGCCCATACGCAGTATTTT. Translation: CASSVFRAHTQYF. The V call is TRBV12-3 or TRBV12-4, the J call TRBJ2-3; D is ambiguous. The CDR3 contains 13 residues. Trimming stripped 5 bases from V and 7 bases from J, with 13 bases between.

In its sample, this clonotype was seen many times. The rearrangement joins TRBV28 to TRBJ1-4; D possibly corresponds to TRBD1 (5 bases). V was pared by 6 bases and J by 5 bases, with 7 bases between. The CDR3 extends over 12 amino acids. Germline CDR1 and CDR2: MDHEN and SYDVKM. CDR3 in amino acids: CASSKGNEKLFF. Here the CDR3 DNA reads TGTGCCAGCAGCAAGGGGAATGAAAAACTGTTTTTT.

The table lists this clonotype with many counts. The chain recombines TRBV12-3 or TRBV12-4 with TRBJ2-1; 14 bases are shared with TRBD2. V dropped 3 bases and J dropped 14; count of bases not matched to a gene: 6. The CDR3 covers 14 residues. CDR3 DNA sequence: TGTGCCAGCAGTTTTGCGGGACTAGCGGGAGTTGAGTTCTTC. Translated: CASSFAGLAGVEFF.

This clonotype was observed a handful of times. The genes are TRBV27 and TRBJ2-3; the match to TRBD1 covers 11 bases. CDR3 size: 15 residues. Per the germline V gene, CDR1 is MNHEY and CDR2 is SMNVEV (reference sequence). Trimming cost V 6 bases and J 3 bases; bases outside gene matches: 5. The CDR3 nucleotides are TGTGCCAGCAGGTTGGACAGGGGGCGGACAGATACGCAGTATTTT. Residues: CASRLDRGRTDTQYF.

This clonotype was recorded at least ten times. The genes are TRBV27 and TRBJ1-3; 9 nucleotides agree with TRBD1. Germline V lookup: CDR1 MNHEY, CDR2 SMNVEV (reference sequence). The CDR3 has 14 residues. V was pared by 6 bases and J by 2 bases, with 2 bases of the junction left unmatched. The DNA for the CDR3 is TGTGCCAGCAGACGACAGGGGGCTGGAAACACCATATATTTT. It is translated as CASRRQGAGNTIYF.

V gene TRBV28 combines with J gene TRBJ1-1; D gene uncertain. Germline CDR1 MDHEN, CDR2 SYDVKM. The germline V and J ends were trimmed by 4 bases and 0 bases, with 18 bases remaining between them. The length of the CDR3 is 17 residues. The CDR3 spells CASSSPGGRVMNTEAFF. CDR3 DNA: TGTGCCAGCAGTTCCCCCGGCGGGAGGGTTATGAACACTGAAGCTTTCTTT.